This T cell receptor beta chain was captured by sequencing in a study of T cell responses to AZD1222 COVID-19 vaccine. The study, taken as a whole, reports: Repertoire samples came only from after the peak T cell response. The study identified only five to seven AZD1222 recipients as seropositive at baseline. Reports indicate that nearly half of spike-specific TCRs are directed at unmutated variant regions.

The V gene end was trimmed by 4 bases and the J gene end by 7 bases; junction bases not matched to a gene: 5. Germline CDR1 reads SGHDT; CDR2 reads YYEEEE. The CDR3 is 14 residues long. Sequencing used immunoSEQ multiplex PCR; TCRdb keeps in-frame clones, though not all of them. The sample shows 130,000 or so clones, around 94% of them seen only once. Note on this clone: Its cognate antigen is unknown.

The sequence was obtained from an adult in good health. The sequencing used peripheral blood, collected on day 0 of AZD1222 vaccination. The gene calls are TRBV5-6 and TRBJ1-2, with TRBD1 matching over 12 bases. CDR3 loop: CASSRGQGAAGYTF. The CDR3 DNA reads as TGTGCCAGCAGCCGGGGACAGGGGGCAGCTGGCTACACCTTC.